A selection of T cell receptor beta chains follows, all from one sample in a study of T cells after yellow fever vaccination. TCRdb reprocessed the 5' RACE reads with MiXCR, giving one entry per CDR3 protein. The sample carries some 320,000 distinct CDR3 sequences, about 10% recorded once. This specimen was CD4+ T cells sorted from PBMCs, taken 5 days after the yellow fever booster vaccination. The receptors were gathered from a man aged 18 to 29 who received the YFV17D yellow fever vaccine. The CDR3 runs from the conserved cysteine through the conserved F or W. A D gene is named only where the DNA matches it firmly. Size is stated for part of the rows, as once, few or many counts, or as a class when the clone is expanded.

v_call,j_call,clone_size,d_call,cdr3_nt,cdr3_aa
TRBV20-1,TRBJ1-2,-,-,TGCAGTGTCCGGAGGGGGAATTTCGGCTATGGCTACACCTTC,CSVRRGNFGYGYTF
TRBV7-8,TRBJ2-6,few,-,TGTGCCAGCAGCGGGCTAGTCTCTGGGGCCAACGTCCTGACTTTC,CASSGLVSGANVLTF
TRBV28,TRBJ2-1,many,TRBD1,TGTGCCAGCAGTTCGACCGGGACAGGGTTTTATGAGCAGTTCTTC,CASSSTGTGFYEQFF
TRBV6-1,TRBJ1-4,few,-,TGTGCCAGCAGTAGCGACGGGGCTCCTGCAGAAAAACTGTTTTTT,CASSSDGAPAEKLFF
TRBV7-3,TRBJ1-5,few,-,TGTGCCAGCAGCTTAACGTCTTCTCAGCCCCAGCATTTT,CASSLTSSQPQHF
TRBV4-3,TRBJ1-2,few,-,TGCGCCAGCAGCCCTCGGACATCGGGTCACTATGGCTACACCTTC,CASSPRTSGHYGYTF
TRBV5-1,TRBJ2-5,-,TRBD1,TGCGCCAGCAGCTCCCGGACAGGGGGCGTGGAGACCCAGTACTTC,CASSSRTGGVETQYF
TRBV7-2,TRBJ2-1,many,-,TGTGCCAGCAGCTTAGGACGGGCCTCCAATGAGCAGTTCTTC,CASSLGRASNEQFF
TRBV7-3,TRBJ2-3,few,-,TGTGCCAGCAGCTTAGAGTCGGGCACAGATACGCAGTATTTT,CASSLESGTDTQYF
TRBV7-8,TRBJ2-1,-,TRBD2,TGTGCCAGCAGAAGGACCAGCGGGGGGGCTTACAATGAGCAGTTCTTC,CASRRTSGGAYNEQFF
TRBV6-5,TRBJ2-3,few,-,TGTGCCAGCAGTCCGACTCCCGGACTGGATACGCAGTATTTT,CASSPTPGLDTQYF
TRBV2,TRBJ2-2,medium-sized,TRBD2,TGTGCCAGCAGTCGCACTAGCGGAGCGAACACCGGGGAGCTGTTTTTT,CASSRTSGANTGELFF
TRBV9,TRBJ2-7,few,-,TGTGCCAGCAGCCCAGCGACACTCTCCTACGAGCAGTACTTC,CASSPATLSYEQYF
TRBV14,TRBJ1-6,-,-,TGTGCCAGCAATCTCCTGGGGGGTAATTCACCCCTCCACTTT,CASNLLGGNSPLHF
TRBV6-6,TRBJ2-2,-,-,TGTGCCAGCAGTTATCAGACCGGGGAGCTGTTTTTT,CASSYQTGELFF
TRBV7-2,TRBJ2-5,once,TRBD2,TGTGCCAGCAGTCAGCGGGGGGGCAGGCAGACCCAGTACTTC,CASSQRGGRQTQYF
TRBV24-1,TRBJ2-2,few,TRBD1,TGTGCCACCAGTGATTTGCCTCAGGCAGGGGGCACCGGGGAGCTGTTTTTT,CATSDLPQAGGTGELFF
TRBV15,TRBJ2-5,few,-,TGTGCCACCAGCCCGGACTTCGGGGAGACCCAGTACTTC,CATSPDFGETQYF
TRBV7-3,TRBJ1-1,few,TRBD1,TGTGCCAGCAGCCCAGGACAGGGCGCTGAAGCTTTCTTT,CASSPGQGAEAFF
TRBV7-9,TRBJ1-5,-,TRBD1,TGTGCCAGCAGCGTTCGGGACAGCGGGATACATTTT,CASSVRDSGIHF
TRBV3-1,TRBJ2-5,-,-,TGTGCCAGCACCTCCTCGGGGGCGGAGACCCAGTACTTC,CASTSSGAETQYF
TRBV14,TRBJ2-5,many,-,TGTGCCAGCAGCAGGGCCAGGCTGGAGACCCAGTACTTC,CASSRARLETQYF
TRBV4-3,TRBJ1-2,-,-,TGCGCCAGCAGCCAAGATTTACAGACCTATGGCTACACCTTC,CASSQDLQTYGYTF
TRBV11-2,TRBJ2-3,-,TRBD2,TGTGCCAGCTACGTATGGGACGGGGGGGCAGATACGCAGTATTTT,CASYVWDGGADTQYF
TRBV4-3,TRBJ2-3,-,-,TGCGCCAGCAGCCAAGCCAATAGAGGGGACCTTCACACAGATACGCAGTATTTT,CASSQANRGDLHTDTQYF
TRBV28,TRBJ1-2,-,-,TGTGCCAGCAGTTTGTACCCCAAAGATGGCTACACCTTC,CASSLYPKDGYTF
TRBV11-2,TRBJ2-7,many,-,TGTGCCAGCAGCCACCTTTCTGGCTACGAGCAGTACTTC,CASSHLSGYEQYF
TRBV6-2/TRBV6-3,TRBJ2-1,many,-,TGTGCCAGCAGTACACAAGGAGGTCTCGGCGAGCAGTTCTTC,CASSTQGGLGEQFF
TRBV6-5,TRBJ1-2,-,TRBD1,TGTGCCAGCAGTAACAGGGGGCAAGGGTATGGCTACACCTTC,CASSNRGQGYGYTF
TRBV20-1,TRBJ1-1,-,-,TGCAGTGCTAGAGCTCCAACAGGGCGAGCTTTCTTT,CSARAPTGRAFF
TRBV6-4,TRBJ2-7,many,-,TGTGCCAGCAGTGGGCTTAACGAGCAGTACTTC,CASSGLNEQYF
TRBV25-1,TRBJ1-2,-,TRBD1,TGTGCCACTGTGGACAGGGTCCTTGGTGGCTACACCTTC,CATVDRVLGGYTF
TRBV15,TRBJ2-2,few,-,TGTGCCACCAGCAGAGAGGCGGGGCGCTACACCGGGGAGCTGTTTTTT,CATSREAGRYTGELFF
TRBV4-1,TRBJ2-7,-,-,TGCGCCAGCAGCCAAGGGTCAGGGGGGATGGTCTACGAGCAGTACTTC,CASSQGSGGMVYEQYF
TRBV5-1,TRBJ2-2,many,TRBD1,TGCGCCAGCAGCTTGGAAGGACAGGGGGGAACCGGGGAGCTGTTTTTT,CASSLEGQGGTGELFF
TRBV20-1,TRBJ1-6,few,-,TGCAGTGCTAGGCGTAGGCTGAGGTCACCCCTCCACTTT,CSARRRLRSPLHF
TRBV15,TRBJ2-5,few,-,TGTGCCACCAGCAGAGAGCGGAGCGGGGAGACCCAGTACTTC,CATSRERSGETQYF
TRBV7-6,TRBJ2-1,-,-,TGTGCCAGCAGCTTAGCGTTCGGGCCCCTCAATGAGCAGTTCTTC,CASSLAFGPLNEQFF
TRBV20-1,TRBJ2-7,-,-,TGCAGTGCTAGGGCCGGTCCAGGGTGGCCCTACGAGCAGTACTTC,CSARAGPGWPYEQYF
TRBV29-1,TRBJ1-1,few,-,TGCAGCGTTGAGACTCAGGCGAACACTGAAGCTTTCTTT,CSVETQANTEAFF
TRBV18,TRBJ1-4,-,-,TGTGCCAGCTCACGGTCGACAGCACAAGATGGCGAAAAACTGTTTTTT,CASSRSTAQDGEKLFF
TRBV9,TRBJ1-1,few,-,TGTGCCAGCAGCTTTCAGACTTCGAACACTGAAGCTTTCTTT,CASSFQTSNTEAFF
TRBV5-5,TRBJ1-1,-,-,TGTGCCAGCAGCGGACACACAGAGGCTTTCTTT,CASSGHTEAFF
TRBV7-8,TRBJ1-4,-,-,TGTGCCAGCAGCCCCAGGCGAGACGGAAAACTGTTTTTT,CASSPRRDGKLFF
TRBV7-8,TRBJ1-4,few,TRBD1,TGTGCCAGCAGCGCCTGGACAGGGAATGAAAAACTGTTTTTT,CASSAWTGNEKLFF
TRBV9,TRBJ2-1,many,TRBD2,TGTGCCAGCAGCGACAGAGCGGGGGCCAATGAGCAGTTCTTC,CASSDRAGANEQFF
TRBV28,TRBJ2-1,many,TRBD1,TGTGCCAGCCTTTCAGGGGGCGTGGGAAACAATGAGCAGTTCTTC,CASLSGGVGNNEQFF
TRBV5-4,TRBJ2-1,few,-,TGTGCCAGCAGCTTGGGGGCGACTAGGGATGAGCAGTTCTTC,CASSLGATRDEQFF
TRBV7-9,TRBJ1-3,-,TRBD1,TGTGCCAGCAGCCGCCTTTGGGACAGGGGGCCCCAGGGCTCTGGAAACACCATATATTTT,CASSRLWDRGPQGSGNTIYF
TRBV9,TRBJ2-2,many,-,TGTGCCAGCAGCGACGGGCTAACCTTAAACACCGGGGAGCTGTTTTTT,CASSDGLTLNTGELFF
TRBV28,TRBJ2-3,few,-,TGTGCCAGCAGATTACCCCAGGGTGGCACAGATACGCAGTATTTT,CASRLPQGGTDTQYF
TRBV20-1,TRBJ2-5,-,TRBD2,TGCAGTGCTCGGCTAGCGGGGGTGTTGGAGACCCAGTACTTC,CSARLAGVLETQYF
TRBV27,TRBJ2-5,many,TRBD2,TGTGCCAGCAGTTCCCCAGCGGGGGCGGAGGAGACCCAGTACTTC,CASSSPAGAEETQYF